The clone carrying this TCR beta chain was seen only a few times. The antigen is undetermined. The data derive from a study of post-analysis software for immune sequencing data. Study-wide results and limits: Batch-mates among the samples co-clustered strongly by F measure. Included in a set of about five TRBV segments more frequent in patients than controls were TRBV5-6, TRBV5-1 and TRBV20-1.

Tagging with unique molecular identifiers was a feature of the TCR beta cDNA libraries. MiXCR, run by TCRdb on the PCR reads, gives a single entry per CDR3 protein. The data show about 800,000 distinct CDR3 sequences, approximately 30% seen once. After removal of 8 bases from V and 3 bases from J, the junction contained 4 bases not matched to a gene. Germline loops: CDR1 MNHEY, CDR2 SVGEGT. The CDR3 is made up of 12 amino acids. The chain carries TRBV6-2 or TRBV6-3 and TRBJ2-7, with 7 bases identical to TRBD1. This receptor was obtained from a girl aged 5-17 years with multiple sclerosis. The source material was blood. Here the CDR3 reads CASWDRYYEQYF. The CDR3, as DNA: TGTGCCAGCTGGGACAGATACTACGAGCAGTACTTC.